This TCR beta chain was documented in a study of identical twins. The study, taken as a whole, reports: In zero-insertion analyses, partial confounding could arise from invariant MAIT and iNKT cells. Instead of following the same donors, the conclusions were based on cross-sectional statistical analysis. Out-of-frame alpha sequences shared by twins were enriched for low generation probability.

After removal of 8 bases from V and 2 bases from J, the junction contained 6 bases not matched to a gene. The length of the CDR3 is 12 residues. Per the germline V gene, CDR1 is DFQATT and CDR2 is SNEGSKA (reference sequence). Through template switching, a universal primer site was introduced, and the cDNA contained unique molecular identifiers. TCRdb independently ran MiXCR on the 5' RACE reads; one entry per CDR3 protein. Among around 510,000 distinct CDR3 sequences listed, roughly an eighth were seen once. Remarks on this clonotype: What it binds is not known.

These sequences were also reported in another study, on yellow fever vaccine responses in identical twins.

This chain uses TRBV20-1 with TRBJ2-7; 7 bases are a match to TRBD1. The TCR comes from a woman aged 18-29 years in good health. Sequencing was performed on CD4+ T cells sorted from blood. The CDR3 DNA is TGCAGTACGAACAGGGGAACCTACGAGCAGTACTTC. Translated, it gives CSTNRGTYEQYF.